This TCR beta chain comes out of a study of blood T cell repertoires in COVID-19. Study-level information: Whether acute or convalescent, the COVID-19 samples came from the United States, Italy and Spain. Nucleic acid was either cDNA or gDNA, and it came from T cells, B-cell-depleted T cells, or PBMCs.

Per the original methods: Estimation of nucleated cell counts relied on the amplification of reference gene primers. This table comes from immunoSEQ multiplex PCR, and its TCRdb copy is limited to in-frame clones, with some not included. V and J calls and clone size are copied from that table; D and trimming were computed from the DNA. The data hold 270,000 or so clones, with 83% observed a single time. This clone has a single count. V dropped 1 base and J dropped 2 bases, with 9 bases sitting between them. The CDR3 extends over 14 amino acids. Germline-derived CDR1 and CDR2 are KGHSH and LQKENI. This receptor was obtained from a woman in her 50s who had recovered from COVID-19. Material: peripheral blood. The chain recombines TRBV18 with TRBJ2-7; D may be TRBD2 (6 bases). The CDR3 nucleotides read TGTGCCAGCTCACCACGGGGGGTACCCTACGAGCAGTACTTC. Translated: CASSPRGVPYEQYF. The entire variable domain, with the rest obtained from reference TRBV18 and TRBJ2-7, is as follows: NAGVMQNPRHLVRRRGQEARLRCSPMKGHSHVYWYRQLPEEGLKFMVYLQKENIIDESGMPKERFSAEFPKEGPSILRIQQVVRGDSAAYFCASSPRGVPYEQYFGPGTRLTVT.